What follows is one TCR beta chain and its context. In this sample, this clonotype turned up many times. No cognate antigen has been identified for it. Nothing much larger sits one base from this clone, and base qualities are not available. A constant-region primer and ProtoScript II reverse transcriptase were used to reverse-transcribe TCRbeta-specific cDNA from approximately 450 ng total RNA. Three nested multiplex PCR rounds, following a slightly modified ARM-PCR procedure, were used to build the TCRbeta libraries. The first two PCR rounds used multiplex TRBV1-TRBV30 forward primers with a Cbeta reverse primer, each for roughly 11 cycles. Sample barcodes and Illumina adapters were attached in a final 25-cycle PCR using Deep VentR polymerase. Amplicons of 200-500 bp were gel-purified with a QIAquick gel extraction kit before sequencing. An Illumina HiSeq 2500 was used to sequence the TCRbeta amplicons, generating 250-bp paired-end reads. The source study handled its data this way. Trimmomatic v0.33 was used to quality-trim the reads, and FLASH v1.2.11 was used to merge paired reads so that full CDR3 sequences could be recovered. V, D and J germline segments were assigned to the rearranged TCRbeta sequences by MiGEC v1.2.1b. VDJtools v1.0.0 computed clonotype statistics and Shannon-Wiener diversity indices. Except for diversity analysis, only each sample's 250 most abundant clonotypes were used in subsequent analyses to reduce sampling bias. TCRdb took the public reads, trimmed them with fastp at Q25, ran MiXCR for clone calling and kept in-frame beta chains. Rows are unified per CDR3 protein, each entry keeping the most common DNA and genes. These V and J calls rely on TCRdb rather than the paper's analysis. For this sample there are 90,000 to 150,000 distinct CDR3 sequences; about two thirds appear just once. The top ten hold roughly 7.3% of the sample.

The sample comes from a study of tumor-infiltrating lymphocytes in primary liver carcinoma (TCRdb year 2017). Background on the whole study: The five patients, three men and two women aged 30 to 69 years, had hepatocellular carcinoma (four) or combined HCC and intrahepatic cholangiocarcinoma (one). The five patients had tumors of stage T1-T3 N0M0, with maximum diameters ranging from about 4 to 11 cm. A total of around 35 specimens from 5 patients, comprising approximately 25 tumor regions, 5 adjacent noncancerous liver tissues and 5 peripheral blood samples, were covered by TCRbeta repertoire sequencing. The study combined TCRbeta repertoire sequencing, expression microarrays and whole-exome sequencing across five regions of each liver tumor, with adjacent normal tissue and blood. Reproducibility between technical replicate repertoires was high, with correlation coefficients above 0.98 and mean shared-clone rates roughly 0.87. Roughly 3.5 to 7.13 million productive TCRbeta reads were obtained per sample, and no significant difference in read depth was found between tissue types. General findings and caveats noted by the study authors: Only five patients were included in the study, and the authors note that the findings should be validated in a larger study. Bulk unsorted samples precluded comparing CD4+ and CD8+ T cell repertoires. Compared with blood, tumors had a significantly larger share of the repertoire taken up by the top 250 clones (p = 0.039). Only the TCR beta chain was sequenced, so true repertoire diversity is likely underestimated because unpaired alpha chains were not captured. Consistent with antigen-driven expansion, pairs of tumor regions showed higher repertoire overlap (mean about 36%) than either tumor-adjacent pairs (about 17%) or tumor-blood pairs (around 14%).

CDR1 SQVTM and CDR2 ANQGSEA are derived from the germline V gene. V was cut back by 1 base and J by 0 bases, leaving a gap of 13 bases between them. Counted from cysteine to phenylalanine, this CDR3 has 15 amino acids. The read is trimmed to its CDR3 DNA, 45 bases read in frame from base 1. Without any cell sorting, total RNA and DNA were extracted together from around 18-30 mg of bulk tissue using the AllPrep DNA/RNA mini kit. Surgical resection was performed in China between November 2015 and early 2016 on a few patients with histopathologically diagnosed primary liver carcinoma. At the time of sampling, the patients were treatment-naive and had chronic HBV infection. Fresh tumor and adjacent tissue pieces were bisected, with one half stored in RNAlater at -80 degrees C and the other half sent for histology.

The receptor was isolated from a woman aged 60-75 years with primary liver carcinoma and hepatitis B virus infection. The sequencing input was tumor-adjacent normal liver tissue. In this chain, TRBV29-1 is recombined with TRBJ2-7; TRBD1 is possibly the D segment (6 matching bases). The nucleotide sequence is TGCAGCGTTGAAGTGAGGGCGGACAGCTCCTACGAGCAGTACTTC. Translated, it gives CSVEVRADSSYEQYF.